In this sample, the clone carrying this T cell receptor beta chain turned up many times. The data originate from a study of identical twins. TCRdb analysed the 5' RACE reads with MiXCR anew, one entry per CDR3 protein. This sample has just under 650,000 distinct CDR3 sequences, with roughly 7.2% found just once. The CDR3 covers 14 residues. The V and J ends lost 3 bases and 5 bases respectively, with 10 bases between them. Separately, the same data were catalogued under a study of yellow fever vaccine responses in identical twins.

The V call is TRBV12-3 or TRBV12-4, the J call TRBJ2-2; D is unclear. The sequence derives from a young woman in good health. What was sequenced was PBMCs. The chain's CDR3 is CASSLADGTGELFF. CDR3 DNA: TGTGCCAGCAGTTTGGCCGACGGGACCGGGGAGCTGTTTTTT.